This T cell receptor (beta chain) was obtained from a study of CD8+ T cells in alopecia areata. Germline V gene data show CDR1 as SEHNR and CDR2 as FQNEAQ (reference sequence). V lost 2 bases, J lost 5 bases, and 8 bases stayed unmatched. The CDR3 covers 15 residues. Following RNA extraction, reverse transcription yielded cDNA that acted as the sequencing template. TCRdb keeps only in-frame clones here, not all; method: immunoSEQ multiplex PCR. The sample records approximately 98,000 clones, approximately 59% being singletons. In the case of this clone: Its antigen remains unknown.

Sorting of CD4+ and CD8+ T cells was performed on PBMCs. Findings and limits, study-wide: Possibly as an HLA-related effect, TCR sharing across patients appeared less clear than in mice. Lesional scalp exceeded normal scalp in clonality, especially in alopecia totalis/universalis. Scalp sequencing captures resident alphabeta T cells of normal skin too.

The receptor was derived from a human donor in good health. The sequenced material came from CD8+ T cells sorted from blood. The chain recombines TRBV7-9 with TRBJ1-1; 7 bases map to TRBD1. Here the CDR3 reads CASSLTTGLETEAFF. CDR3 coding DNA: TGTGCCAGCAGCTTAACGACAGGGTTGGAAACTGAAGCTTTCTTT.